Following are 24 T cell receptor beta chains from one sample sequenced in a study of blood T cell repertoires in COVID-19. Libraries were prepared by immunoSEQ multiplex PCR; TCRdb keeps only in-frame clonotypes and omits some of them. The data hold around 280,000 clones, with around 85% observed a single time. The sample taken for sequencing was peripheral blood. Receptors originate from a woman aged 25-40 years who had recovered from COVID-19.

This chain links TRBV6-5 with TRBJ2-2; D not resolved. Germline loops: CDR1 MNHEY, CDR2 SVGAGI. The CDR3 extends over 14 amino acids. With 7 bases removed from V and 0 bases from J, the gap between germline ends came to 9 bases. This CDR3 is CASTPVTNTGELFF. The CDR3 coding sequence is TGTGCCAGCACCCCGGTTACGAACACCGGGGAGCTGTTTTTT.

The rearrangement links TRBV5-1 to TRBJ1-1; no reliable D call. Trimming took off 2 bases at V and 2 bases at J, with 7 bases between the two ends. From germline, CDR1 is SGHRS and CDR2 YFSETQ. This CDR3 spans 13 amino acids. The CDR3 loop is CASSFSGNTEAFF. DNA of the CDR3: TGCGCCAGCAGCTTCTCTGGCAACACTGAAGCTTTCTTT.

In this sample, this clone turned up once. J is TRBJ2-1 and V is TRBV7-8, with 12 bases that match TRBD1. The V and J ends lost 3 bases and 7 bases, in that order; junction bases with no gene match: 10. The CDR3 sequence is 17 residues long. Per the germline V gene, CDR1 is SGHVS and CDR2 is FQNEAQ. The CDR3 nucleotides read TGTGCCAGCAGCTTCCTAAAACCGGGACAGGGGGCGAATGAGCAGTTCTTC. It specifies CASSFLKPGQGANEQFF.

The CDR3 DNA is TGTGCCAGCAGCTTAGCGCGCGGGGTTTACGAGCAGTACTTC. Amino acids: CASSLARGVYEQYF. V and J are TRBV7-6 and TRBJ2-7; D is possibly TRBD2 (6 bases). Trimming left V 0 bases short and J 4 bases short, with 10 bases between. The CDR3 is 14 amino acids. Germline loops: CDR1 SGHVS, CDR2 FNYEAQ.

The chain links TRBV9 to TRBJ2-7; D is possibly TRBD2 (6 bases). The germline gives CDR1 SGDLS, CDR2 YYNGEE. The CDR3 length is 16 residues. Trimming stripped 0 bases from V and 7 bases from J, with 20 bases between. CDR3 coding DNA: TGTGCCAGCAGCGTAGTAAAAGCGGGCGATGAAGGGGAGCAGTACTTC. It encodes CASSVVKAGDEGEQYF.

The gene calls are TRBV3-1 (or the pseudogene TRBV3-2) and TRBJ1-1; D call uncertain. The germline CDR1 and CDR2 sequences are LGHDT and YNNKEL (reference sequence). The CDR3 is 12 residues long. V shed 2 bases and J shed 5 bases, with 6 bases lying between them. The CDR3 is CASSQRGTEAFF. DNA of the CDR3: TGTGCCAGCAGCCAACGGGGAACTGAAGCTTTCTTT.

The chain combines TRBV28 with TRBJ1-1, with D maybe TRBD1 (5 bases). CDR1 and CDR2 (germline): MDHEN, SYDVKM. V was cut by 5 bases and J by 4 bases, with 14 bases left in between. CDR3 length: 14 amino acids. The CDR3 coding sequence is TGTGCCAGCAGTCACCGCAGGGTGAGCACTGAAGCTTTCTTT. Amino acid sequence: CASSHRRVSTEAFF.

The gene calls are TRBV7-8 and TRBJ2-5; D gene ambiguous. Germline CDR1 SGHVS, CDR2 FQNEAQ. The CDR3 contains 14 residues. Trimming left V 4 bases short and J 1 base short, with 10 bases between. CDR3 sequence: CASSSLETQETQYF. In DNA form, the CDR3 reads TGTGCCAGCAGCTCACTCGAAACCCAAGAGACCCAGTACTTC.

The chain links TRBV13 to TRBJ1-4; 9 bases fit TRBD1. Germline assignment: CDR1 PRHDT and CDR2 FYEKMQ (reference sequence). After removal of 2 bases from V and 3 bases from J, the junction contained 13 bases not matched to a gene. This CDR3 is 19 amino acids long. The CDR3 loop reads CASSLKGRKQGAANEKLFF. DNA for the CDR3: TGTGCCAGCAGCTTAAAAGGAAGGAAACAGGGGGCAGCTAATGAAAAACTGTTTTTT. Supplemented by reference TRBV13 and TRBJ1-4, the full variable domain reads AAGVIQSPRHLIKEKRETATLKCYPIPRHDTVYWYQQGPGQDPQFLISFYEKMQSDKGSIPDRFSAQQFSDYHSELNMSSLELGDSALYFCASSLKGRKQGAANEKLFFGSGTQLSVL.

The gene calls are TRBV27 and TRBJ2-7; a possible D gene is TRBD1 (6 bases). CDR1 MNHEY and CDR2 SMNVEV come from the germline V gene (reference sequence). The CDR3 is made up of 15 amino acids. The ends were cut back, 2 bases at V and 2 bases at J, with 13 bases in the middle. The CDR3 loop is CASSLGGRGAYEQYF. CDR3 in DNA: TGTGCCAGCAGTTTAGGAGGCAGGGGCGCCTACGAGCAGTACTTC.

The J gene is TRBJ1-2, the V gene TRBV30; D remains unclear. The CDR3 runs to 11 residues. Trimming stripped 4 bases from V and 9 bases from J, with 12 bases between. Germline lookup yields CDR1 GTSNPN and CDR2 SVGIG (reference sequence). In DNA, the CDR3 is TGTGCCTGGACGGGTGGGTGGAGCTACACCTTC. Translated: CAWTGGWSYTF.

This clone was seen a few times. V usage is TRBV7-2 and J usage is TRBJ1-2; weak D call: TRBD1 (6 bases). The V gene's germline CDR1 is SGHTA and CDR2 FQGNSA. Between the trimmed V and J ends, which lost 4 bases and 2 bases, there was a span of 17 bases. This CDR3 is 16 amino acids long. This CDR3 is CASSSSLATGNYGYTF. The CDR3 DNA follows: TGTGCCAGCAGCTCTTCTTTGGCGACAGGAAACTATGGCTACACCTTC.

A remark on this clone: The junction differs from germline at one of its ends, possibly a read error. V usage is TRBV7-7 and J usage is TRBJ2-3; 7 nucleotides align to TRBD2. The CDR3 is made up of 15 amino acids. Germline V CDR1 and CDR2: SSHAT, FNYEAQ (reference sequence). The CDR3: CASSSTLAATDTQYF. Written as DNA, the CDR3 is TGTGCTAGCAGCTCAACCCTAGCGGCCACAGATACGCAGTATTTT. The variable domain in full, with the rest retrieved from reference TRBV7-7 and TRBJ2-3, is GAGVSQSPRYKVTKRGQDVTLRCDPISSHATLYWYQQALGQGPEFLTYFNYEAQPDKSGLPSDRFSAERPEGSISTLTIQRTEQRDSAMYRCASSSTLAATDTQYFGPGTRLTVL.

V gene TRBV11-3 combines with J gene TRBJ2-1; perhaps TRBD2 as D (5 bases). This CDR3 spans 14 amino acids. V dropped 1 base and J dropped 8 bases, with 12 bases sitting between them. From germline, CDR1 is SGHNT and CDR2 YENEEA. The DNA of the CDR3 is TGTGCCAGCAGCTTAGTCGGGGTGAGCCATGAGCAGTTCTTC. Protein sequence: CASSLVGVSHEQFF.

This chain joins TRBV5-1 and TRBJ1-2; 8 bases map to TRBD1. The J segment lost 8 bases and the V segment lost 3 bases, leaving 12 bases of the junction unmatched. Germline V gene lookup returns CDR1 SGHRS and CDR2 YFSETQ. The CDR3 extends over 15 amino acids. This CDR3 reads CASSSDYRQGYGYTF. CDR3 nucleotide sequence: TGCGCCAGCAGCTCCGATTACCGACAGGGGTACGGCTACACCTTC.

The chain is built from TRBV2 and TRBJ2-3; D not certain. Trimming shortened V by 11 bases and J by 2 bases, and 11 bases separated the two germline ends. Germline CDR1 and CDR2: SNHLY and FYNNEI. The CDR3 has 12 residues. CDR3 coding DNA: TGTGCCGGGCGCCCATACACAGATACGCAGTATTTT. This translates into CAGRPYTDTQYF.

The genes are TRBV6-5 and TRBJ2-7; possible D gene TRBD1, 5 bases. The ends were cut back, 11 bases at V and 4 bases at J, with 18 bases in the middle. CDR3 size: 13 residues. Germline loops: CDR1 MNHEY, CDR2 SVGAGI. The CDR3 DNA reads TGTGCCGTGGAGAACAGGTTTCTGTACGAGCAGTACTTC. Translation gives CAVENRFLYEQYF.

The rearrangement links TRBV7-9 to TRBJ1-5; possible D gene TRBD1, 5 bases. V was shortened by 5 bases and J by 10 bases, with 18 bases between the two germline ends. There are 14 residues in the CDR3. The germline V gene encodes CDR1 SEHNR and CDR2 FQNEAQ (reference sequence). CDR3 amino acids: CASSPSWGDDPQHF. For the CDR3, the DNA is TGTGCCAGCAGCCCCTCTTGGGGGGACGATCCCCAGCATTTT.

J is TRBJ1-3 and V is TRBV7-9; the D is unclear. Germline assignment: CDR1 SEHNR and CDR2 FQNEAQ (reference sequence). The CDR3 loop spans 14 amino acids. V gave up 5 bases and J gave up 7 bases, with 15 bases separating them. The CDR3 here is CASSAGVGWNTIYF. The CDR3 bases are TGTGCCAGCAGCGCAGGCGTCGGATGGAACACCATATATTTT.

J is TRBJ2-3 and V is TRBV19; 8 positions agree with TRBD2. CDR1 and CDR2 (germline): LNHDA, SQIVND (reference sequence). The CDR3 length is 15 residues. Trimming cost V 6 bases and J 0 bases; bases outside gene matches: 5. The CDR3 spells CASRILAESTDTQYF. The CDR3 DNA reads TGTGCCAGTAGGATACTAGCGGAGAGCACAGATACGCAGTATTTT.

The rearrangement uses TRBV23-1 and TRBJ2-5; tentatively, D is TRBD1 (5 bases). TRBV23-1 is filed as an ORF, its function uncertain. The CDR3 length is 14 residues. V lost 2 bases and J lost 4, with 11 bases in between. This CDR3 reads CASSQHRWGETQYF. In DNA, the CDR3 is TGCGCCAGCAGTCAACACAGGTGGGGAGAGACCCAGTACTTC.

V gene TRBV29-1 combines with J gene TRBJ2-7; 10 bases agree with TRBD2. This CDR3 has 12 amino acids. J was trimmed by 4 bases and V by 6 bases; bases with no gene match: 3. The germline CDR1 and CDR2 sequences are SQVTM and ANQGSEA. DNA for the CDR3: TGCAGCGTGGTAGCGGGAGGATACGAGCAGTACTTC. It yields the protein CSVVAGGYEQYF.

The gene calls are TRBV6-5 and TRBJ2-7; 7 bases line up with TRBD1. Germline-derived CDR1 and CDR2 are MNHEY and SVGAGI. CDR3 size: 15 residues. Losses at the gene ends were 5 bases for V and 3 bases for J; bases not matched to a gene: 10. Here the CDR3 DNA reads TGTGCCAGCAGTCCTACTCCGGGACAGAACTACGAGCAGTACTTC. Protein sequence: CASSPTPGQNYEQYF.

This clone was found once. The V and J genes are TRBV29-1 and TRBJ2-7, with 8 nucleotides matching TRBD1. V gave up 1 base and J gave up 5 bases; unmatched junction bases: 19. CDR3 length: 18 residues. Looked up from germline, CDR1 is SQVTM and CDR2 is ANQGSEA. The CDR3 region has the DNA TGCAGCGTTGAAGTTCCAAAGCCAAGAGCAGGGGGCCGCCACGAGCAGTACTTC. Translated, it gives CSVEVPKPRAGGRHEQYF.